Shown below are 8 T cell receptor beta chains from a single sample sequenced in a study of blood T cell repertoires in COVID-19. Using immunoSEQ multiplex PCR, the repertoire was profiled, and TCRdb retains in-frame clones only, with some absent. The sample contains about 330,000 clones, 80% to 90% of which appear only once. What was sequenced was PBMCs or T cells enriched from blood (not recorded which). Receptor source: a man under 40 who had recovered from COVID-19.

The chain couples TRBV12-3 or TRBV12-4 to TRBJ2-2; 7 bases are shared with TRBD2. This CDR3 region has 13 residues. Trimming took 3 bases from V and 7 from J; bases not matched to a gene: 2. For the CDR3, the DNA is TGTGCCAGCAGTTTCGGGAGGATCGGGGAGCTGTTTTTT. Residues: CASSFGRIGELFF.

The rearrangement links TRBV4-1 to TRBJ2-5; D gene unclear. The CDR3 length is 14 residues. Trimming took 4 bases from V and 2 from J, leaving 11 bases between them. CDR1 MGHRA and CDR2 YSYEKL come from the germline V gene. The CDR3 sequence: CASSPHVEQETQYF. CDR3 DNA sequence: TGCGCCAGCAGCCCCCACGTTGAGCAAGAGACCCAGTACTTC.

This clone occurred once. The CDR3 DNA reads as TGCGCCAGTTGGGGGGACAGCCAAGAGACCCAGTACTTC. It specifies CASWGDSQETQYF. The chain has TRBV5-1 and TRBJ2-5, with a tentative D call TRBD1 (7 bases). The CDR3 sequence is 13 residues long. Germline-derived CDR1 and CDR2 are SGHRS and YFSETQ. The ends were cut back, 8 bases at V and 1 base at J, with 12 bases in the middle.

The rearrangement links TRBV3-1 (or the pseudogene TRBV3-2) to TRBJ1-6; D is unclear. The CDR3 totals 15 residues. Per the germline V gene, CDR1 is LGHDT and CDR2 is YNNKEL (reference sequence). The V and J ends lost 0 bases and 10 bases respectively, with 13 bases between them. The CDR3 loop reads CASSQEVGRGSPLHF. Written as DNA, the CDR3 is TGTGCCAGCAGCCAAGAAGTGGGGAGAGGATCACCCCTCCACTTT.

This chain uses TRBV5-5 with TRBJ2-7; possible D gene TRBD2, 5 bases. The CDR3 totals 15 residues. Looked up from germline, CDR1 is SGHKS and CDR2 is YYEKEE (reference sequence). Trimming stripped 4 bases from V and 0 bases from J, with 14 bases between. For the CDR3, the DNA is TGTGCCAGCAGCGTCGCCGGGGAAAGCTCCTACGAGCAGTACTTC. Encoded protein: CASSVAGESSYEQYF.

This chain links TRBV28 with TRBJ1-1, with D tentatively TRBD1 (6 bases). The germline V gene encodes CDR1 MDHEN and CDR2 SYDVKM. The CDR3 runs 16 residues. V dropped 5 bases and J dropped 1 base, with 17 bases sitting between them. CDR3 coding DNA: TGTGCCAGCAGTCCCCACAGGGTGTTCGGGAACACTGAAGCTTTCTTT. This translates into CASSPHRVFGNTEAFF.

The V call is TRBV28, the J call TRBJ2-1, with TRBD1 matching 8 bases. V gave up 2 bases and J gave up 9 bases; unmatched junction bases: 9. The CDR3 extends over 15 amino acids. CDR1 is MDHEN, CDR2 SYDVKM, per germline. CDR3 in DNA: TGTGCCAGCAGTTTAGGGCCAGGGGGCGTAGCTGAGCAGTTCTTC. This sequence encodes CASSLGPGGVAEQFF.

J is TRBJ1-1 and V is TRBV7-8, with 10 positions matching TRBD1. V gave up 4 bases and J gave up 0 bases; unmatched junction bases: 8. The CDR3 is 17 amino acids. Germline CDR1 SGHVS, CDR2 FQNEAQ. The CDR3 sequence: CASSSRPGTGVNTEAFF. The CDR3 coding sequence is TGTGCCAGCAGCTCCCGACCCGGGACAGGGGTGAACACTGAAGCTTTCTTT. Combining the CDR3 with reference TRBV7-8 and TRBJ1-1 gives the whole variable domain GAGVSQSPRYKVAKRGQDVALRCDPISGHVSLFWYQQALGQGPEFLTYFQNEAQLDKSGLPSDRFFAERPEGSVSTLKIQRTQQEDSAVYLCASSSRPGTGVNTEAFFGQGTRLTVV.